The 23 T cell receptor beta chains listed next were all sequenced from one sample in a study of molecular identifiers for immune sequencing clone quantification. TCRdb itself ran the PCR reads through MiXCR, one entry per CDR3 protein. The profile covers around 460,000 distinct CDR3 sequences, with about a fifth appearing a single time and 0.7% to 0.95% taken by the ten largest. Sequencing used naive CD8+ T cells from blood, with Jurkat cell RNA spiked in. Specified subset: FACS-sorted CD8+CD4-CCR7+CD45RA+ naive T cells. Receptors originate from a human donor in good health. Some libraries in this study had Jurkat cell RNA spiked in.

The rearrangement uses TRBV10-3 and TRBJ2-1; 7 positions match TRBD2. Germline-derived CDR1 and CDR2 are ENHRY and SYGVKD. With 0 bases clipped from V and 5 bases from J, the junction kept 4 bases outside the gene matches. The CDR3 consists of 15 residues. CDR3 region: CAISESSGTDNEQFF. DNA for the CDR3: TGTGCCATCAGTGAGTCGAGCGGGACCGACAATGAGCAGTTCTTC.

This clonotype has ten or more counts. J is TRBJ2-7 and V is TRBV29-1, with 14 bases identical to TRBD2. Germline CDR1 reads SQVTM; CDR2 reads ANQGSEA. V lost 3 bases to trimming and J lost 6 bases; unmatched junction nucleotides: 4. The CDR3 is 14 residues long. The CDR3 region has the DNA TGCAGCGTTGAGGGACTAGCGGGAGAGGGCGAGCAGTACTTC. It yields the protein CSVEGLAGEGEQYF.

In its sample, this clonotype was seen a few times. The chain combines TRBV24-1 with TRBJ2-1, with 7 nucleotides matching TRBD1. This CDR3 region has 13 residues. The V gene's germline CDR1 is KGHDR and CDR2 SFDVKD. Trimming removed 4 bases from V and 7 bases from J; junction bases left unmatched: 3. The CDR3, as DNA: TGTGCCACCAGTGAGGGCAGGGGGAATGAGCAGTTCTTC. As protein: CATSEGRGNEQFF.

In this sample, this clonotype turned up a few times. The V gene is TRBV6-5, the J gene TRBJ2-1, with D possibly being TRBD1 or TRBD2 (5 bases each). Per germline, CDR1 MNHEY and CDR2 SVGAGI. V lost 0 bases to trimming and J lost 4 bases, with 10 bases between them. The CDR3 consists of 15 residues. Here the CDR3 reads CASSYSGAYYNEQFF. DNA for the CDR3: TGTGCCAGCAGTTACTCCGGGGCCTATTACAATGAGCAGTTCTTC.

This clonotype was seen many times. This CDR3 is CASSFTSGHTYEQYF. The CDR3 DNA reads TGTGCCAGCAGTTTCACTAGCGGGCACACCTACGAGCAGTACTTC. The V call is TRBV27, the J call TRBJ2-7, with 9 bases matching TRBD2. The CDR3 totals 15 residues. Losses at the gene ends were 3 bases for V and 2 bases for J; bases not matched to a gene: 5. CDR1 and CDR2 (germline): MNHEY, SMNVEV (reference sequence).

For this clonotype: This clone may be a read error of a much larger clone one base away. The chain uses TRBV12-3 or TRBV12-4 and TRBJ1-1; no reliable D call. CDR3 size: 14 residues. CDR3 sequence reads: CASSLVGPNAEAFF. CDR3 in DNA: TGTGCCAGCAGTTTAGTTGGGCCGAACGCTGAAGCTTTCTTT.

The V gene is TRBV12-3 or TRBV12-4, the J gene TRBJ2-2; 10 bases map to TRBD1. The CDR3 sequence is 17 residues long. Germline trimming cut 5 bases from V and 6 bases from J; bases unmatched to any gene: 12. CDR3: CASSRQGAGPYSGELFF. The CDR3 nucleotides are TGTGCCAGCAGTCGACAGGGGGCTGGACCTTACTCCGGGGAGCTGTTTTTT.

Concerning this clonotype: The CDR3 does not end in the conserved phenylalanine or tryptophan, so this is likely a read error. The V call is TRBV7-9, the J call TRBJ2-7, with 8 bases fitting TRBD2. Germline assignment: CDR1 SEHNR and CDR2 FQNEAQ (reference sequence). V shed 6 bases, J shed 5 bases, and the junction held 6 bases outside the gene matches. The CDR3 runs to 13 residues. The CDR3 DNA sequence: TGTGCCAGCAGATCCGGGACTAGTCACGAGCAGTACTCC. Its protein is CASRSGTSHEQYS.

This clonotype appeared a few times. CDR3 DNA: TGTGCCAGCAGCTTGGAACAGGGGGTCACTGAAGCTTTCTTT. Protein product: CASSLEQGVTEAFF. The gene calls are TRBV5-6 and TRBJ1-1, with 8 positions matching TRBD1. The CDR3 covers 14 residues. J lost 4 bases, V lost 0 bases, and 2 bases had no gene match. Germline lookup yields CDR1 SGHDT and CDR2 YYEEEE.

This chain joins TRBV7-6 and TRBJ2-7, with TRBD2 matching over 12 bases. V trimming: 4 bases; J trimming: 3 bases; junction bases outside the gene matches: 4. The germline V gene encodes CDR1 SGHVS and CDR2 FNYEAQ. CDR3 length: 15 residues. The CDR3 is CASSSETSGGYEQYF. In nucleotides, the CDR3 is TGTGCCAGCAGCTCCGAGACTAGCGGGGGCTACGAGCAGTACTTC.

This rearrangement joins TRBV5-3 to TRBJ2-3; D might be TRBD1 (7 bases). TRBV5-3 falls under the ORF class, with uncertain function. The CDR3 is made up of 16 amino acids. V was trimmed by 8 bases and J by 0 bases, leaving 19 bases between them. This CDR3 reads CASRDSRGASTDTQYF. For the CDR3, the DNA is TGTGCCAGCAGGGACAGTAGGGGGGCTAGCACAGATACGCAGTATTTT.

Comments on this clonotype: In this CDR3 the conserved last residue, phenylalanine or tryptophan, is missing, so a read error is likely. V usage is TRBV3-1 and J usage is TRBJ1-1, with D perhaps TRBD1 (6 bases). The CDR3 runs 15 residues. Germline V gene data show CDR1 as LGHDT and CDR2 as YNNKEL (reference sequence). V was shortened by 0 bases and J by 1 base, with 9 bases between the two germline ends. The CDR3 loop is CASSQDGGPNTEAFS. The CDR3 bases are TGTGCCAGCAGCCAAGATGGGGGGCCGAACACTGAAGCTTTCTCT.

This clonotype appeared many times. DNA for the CDR3: TGTGCCAGCAGTTGGGTCGCACCCTCTGGGGCCAACGTCCTGACTTTC. Encoded protein: CASSWVAPSGANVLTF. The rearrangement links TRBV27 to TRBJ2-6; D is unclear. This CDR3 is built from 16 residues. Germline V CDR1 and CDR2: MNHEY, SMNVEV (reference sequence). V was clipped by 4 bases and J by 0 bases, with 10 bases between them. The variable domain in full, with the rest retrieved from reference TRBV27 and TRBJ2-6, is EAQVTQNPRYLITVTGKKLTVTCSQNMNHEYMSWYRQDPGLGLRQIYYSMNVEVTDKGDVPEGYKVSRKEKRNFPLILESPSPNQTSLYFCASSWVAPSGANVLTFGAGSRLTVL.

With regard to this clonotype: A junction boundary mismatches the germline segment, possibly from a read error. The chain employs TRBV5-1 and TRBJ2-7; 11 bases match TRBD1. The CDR3 loop spans 14 amino acids. The germline CDR1 and CDR2 sequences are SGHRS and YFSETQ. The CDR3 nucleotides read TGCGCCGGCAGCTTGGGACAGGGGGAGTACGAGCAGCACTTC. It specifies CAGSLGQGEYEQHF.

About this clonotype: This may stem from a read error, because a much larger clone lies one nucleotide away. V and J are TRBV6-5 and TRBJ2-3, with D possibly being TRBD1 or TRBD2 (6 bases each). This CDR3 has 14 amino acids. Per the germline V gene, CDR1 is MNHEY and CDR2 is SVGAGI. Trimming removed 7 bases from V and 3 bases from J, with 14 bases in between. CDR3 region: CASNGGRSTDTQYF. The DNA of the CDR3 is TGTGCCAGCAATGGGGGGCGTTCGACAGATACGCAGTATTTT.

About this clonotype itself: With a much larger clone just one base away, this may be a read error. V and J are TRBV28 and TRBJ1-5; 10 bases agree with TRBD1. The CDR3 loop spans 13 amino acids. Germline V CDR1 and CDR2: MDHEN, SYDVKM. DNA of the CDR3: TGTGCCAGCAGTGACAGGGGGCAACAGCCCCGGCATTTT. Its protein is CASSDRGQQPRHF.

The chain uses TRBV7-9 and TRBJ2-6; TRBD1 might be the D (5 bases). V gave up 2 bases and J gave up 0 bases, with 8 bases separating them. Germline CDR1 SEHNR, CDR2 FQNEAQ (reference sequence). CDR3 length: 16 amino acids. CDR3 loop: CASSLKGYSGANVLTF. The CDR3 DNA reads as TGTGCCAGCAGCTTAAAGGGGTACTCTGGGGCCAACGTCCTGACTTTC.

The chain recombines TRBV6-2 or TRBV6-3 with TRBJ2-2, with 7 bases matching TRBD1. The J segment lost 4 bases and the V segment lost 2 bases, leaving 7 bases of the junction unmatched. Germline assignment: CDR1 MNHEY and CDR2 SVGEGT. CDR3 length equals 16 residues. In DNA form, the CDR3 reads TGTGCCAGCAGTTACACCTCAGGGGGAAGCACCGGGGAGCTGTTTTTT. Its protein is CASSYTSGGSTGELFF.

This clonotype showed up many times. The chain couples TRBV2 to TRBJ2-3; 7 nucleotides match TRBD1. The CDR3 loop spans 18 amino acids. V lost 5 bases to trimming and J lost 2 bases; unmatched junction nucleotides: 16. Germline assignment: CDR1 SNHLY and CDR2 FYNNEI. Written as DNA, the CDR3 is TGTGCCAGCAGTTCCGATTGGGGACAGCTTAGGGTCACAGATACGCAGTATTTT. Translation: CASSSDWGQLRVTDTQYF. Combining the CDR3 with reference TRBV2 and TRBJ2-3 gives the whole variable domain EPEVTQTPSHQVTQMGQEVILRCVPISNHLYFYWYRQILGQKVEFLVSFYNNEISEKSEIFDDQFSVERPDGSNFTLKIRSTKLEDSAMYFCASSSDWGQLRVTDTQYFGPGTRLTVL.

This clonotype was detected only a few times. A much bigger clone sits one base away, suggesting this may be a read error. The chain combines TRBV29-1 with TRBJ1-1; 7 bases are shared with TRBD1. CDR1 and CDR2 (germline): SQVTM, ANQGSEA. The length of the CDR3 is 12 residues. CDR3 sequence reads: CSVGQGETEASF. The DNA for the CDR3 is TGCAGCGTTGGCCAGGGGGAGACTGAAGCTTCCTTT.

About this clonotype: It may be a read error: a sequence one base away is much more abundant. The chain combines TRBV6-2 or TRBV6-3 with TRBJ1-1, with a possible D match to TRBD1 (5 bases). The CDR3 is 14 amino acids. Germline CDR1 is MNHEY and CDR2 is SVGEGT. In DNA, the CDR3 is TGTGCCAGCAGTTACCGGGTTTCGGACACTGAAGCTCTCTTT. It specifies CASSYRVSDTEALF.

Concerning this clonotype itself: A much more abundant neighbour one base away suggests this may be a read error. This chain joins TRBV30 and TRBJ2-7; no clear D. The CDR3 length is 14 residues. Germline-derived CDR1 and CDR2 are GTSNPN and SVGIG (reference sequence). CDR3 residues: CVWAIDVPPYEQYF. CDR3 coding DNA: TGTGTCTGGGCGATAGACGTACCTCCCTACGAGCAGTACTTC.

A few counts support this clonotype. The chain uses TRBV6-6 and TRBJ2-2, with TRBD1 matching over 8 bases. Unmatched junction bases numbered 15, after V lost 2 bases and J lost 1 base. The CDR3 covers 20 residues. Germline V lookup: CDR1 MNHNY, CDR2 SVGAGI (reference sequence). This CDR3 reads CASSYAPGTGPRWNTGELFF. The DNA for the CDR3 is TGTGCCAGCAGTTACGCGCCCGGGACAGGTCCTAGATGGAACACCGGGGAGCTGTTTTTT.